This is a list of T cell receptor beta chains from one sample in a study of vaccination and CD4 T cells after COVID-19. These receptors have no identified antigens. From the PCR reads, TCRdb called clonotypes with MiXCR, one entry per CDR3 protein. In the table there are approximately 17,000 distinct CDR3 sequences, about 53% of which are singletons. Sequencing was carried out using CD4+ T cells from blood, cultured in vitro. The receptors originated from a human donor who had recovered from COVID-19. The CDR3 runs from the conserved cysteine through the conserved F or W.

V gene	J gene	CDR3 protein
TRBV5-4	TRBJ2-7	CASSLGGEGTNEQYF
TRBV7-9	TRBJ2-5	CASSSPGGLETQYF
TRBV12-3/TRBV12-4	TRBJ2-2	CASTRRTGELFF
TRBV2	TRBJ1-5	CAIGTGPNQPQHF
TRBV2	TRBJ2-3	CASSRTSGDGDTQYF
TRBV12-3/TRBV12-4	TRBJ1-4	CATAGGSEKLFF
TRBV7-6	TRBJ2-3	CASSLGPYTSTDTQYF
TRBV20-1	TRBJ2-5	CSANRRGTSGETQYF
TRBV12-3/TRBV12-4	TRBJ2-5	CASTTSGSGPQETQYF
TRBV20-1	TRBJ2-3	CSARDRTSGAYTDTQYF
TRBV6-1	TRBJ1-5	CASSATRAFNQPQHF
TRBV30	TRBJ1-1	CAWSARTEAFF
TRBV18	TRBJ2-7	CASSPLQRVSEQYF
TRBV6-1	TRBJ1-4	CASSPFQSDEKLFF
TRBV19	TRBJ1-2	CASSPTAPYGYTF
TRBV7-8	TRBJ2-3	CASGVSGTQYF
TRBV11-3	TRBJ2-7	CASSPTTYEQYF
TRBV7-9	TRBJ2-5	CASSSRRTEETQYF
TRBV2	TRBJ1-2	CASSAQGEFGGYTF
TRBV2	TRBJ2-5	CASSASQETQYF
TRBV5-4	TRBJ2-1	CASSRRGLVAGEQFF
TRBV24-1	TRBJ2-1	CATSDRGRNNEQFF
TRBV7-6	TRBJ2-3	CASSLIGGDTQYF
TRBV15	TRBJ2-5	CATSRGGQGPETQYF
TRBV28	TRBJ1-5	CASGTLLQPQHF
TRBV10-2	TRBJ2-1	CASRDAHNEQFF
TRBV19	TRBJ2-5	CASSRGETQYF
TRBV18	TRBJ2-5	CASSPPRGSYLETQYF
TRBV20-1	TRBJ2-3	CSARDYLRVDTQYF
TRBV2	TRBJ2-3	CASGTSLSTDTQYF
TRBV2	TRBJ2-5	CASRENRGVSQYF
TRBV20-1	TRBJ1-1	CSGATDRRNTEAFF
TRBV24-1	TRBJ1-2	CATSDAPGDSLQISGYTF
TRBV10-3	TRBJ2-7	CATFGGLAGVYEQYF
TRBV20-1	TRBJ1-2	CSARDATGGGYGYTF
TRBV7-2	TRBJ2-5	CASSRSPGETQYF
TRBV20-1	TRBJ2-3	CSARSRSGTDTQYF
TRBV11-1	TRBJ1-2	CASSKQGYYGYTF
TRBV2	TRBJ1-5	CASTWNSNQPQHF
TRBV18	TRBJ1-5	CASSPDGLTQHF
TRBV20-1	TRBJ2-3	CSATPLGGGGADTQYF
TRBV20-1	TRBJ1-6	CSADPGQGNSPLHF
TRBV5-1	TRBJ2-1	CASSLVEAIYNEQFF
TRBV19	TRBJ1-5	CAGGGSSNQPQHF
TRBV6-1	TRBJ2-7	CASSKTGTGGHTYYEQYF
TRBV4-1	TRBJ1-1	CASSPPSRVGATEAFF